A selection of T cell receptor beta chains follows, all from one sample in a study of long-term antiretroviral therapy in people with HIV. The table came from immunoSEQ multiplex PCR; TCRdb's copy has only in-frame clones and leaves some out. Altogether over 30,000 clones are present, around 97% being singletons, with the ten largest covering 1.5% to 2%. Source: unsorted PBMCs, taken 7.6 years after starting antiretroviral therapy. The receptors originated from a man aged 30-40 years with HIV. The CDR3 runs from the conserved cysteine through the conserved F or W.

j_call	v_call	cdr3_aa
TRBJ1-2	TRBV4-3	CASSQSINYGYTF
TRBJ2-1	TRBV6-5	CASSPVAEGINEQFF
TRBJ2-5	TRBV11-2	CASSRQLTGETQYF
TRBJ2-1	TRBV10-3	CAISEWGPDEQFF
TRBJ2-3	TRBV12-1	CASSFIVSRDTQYF
TRBJ2-3	TRBV5-6	CASSQQVWSDTQYF
TRBJ1-1	TRBV25-1	CASIMGGGGEEAFF
TRBJ2-7	TRBV13	CASSHDRVGEQYF
TRBJ2-7	TRBV19	CASSISSGGFYEQYF
TRBJ2-3	TRBV6-5	CASSLGGGATDTQYF
TRBJ2-1	TRBV10-2	CASISQPGLAGGNEQFF
TRBJ2-5	TRBV11-3	CASSLAGQGGTQYF
TRBJ2-7	TRBV27	CASSLSDYDEQYF
TRBJ2-1	TRBV11-2	CASSLGGDEQFF
TRBJ2-7	TRBV20-1	CSAPTGVEQYF
TRBJ2-7	TRBV10-1	CASKGGVRDYEQYF
TRBJ2-1	TRBV4-1	CASSQDGREYYGYNEQFF
TRBJ1-2	TRBV6-1	CASRRADREEGYTF
TRBJ2-1	TRBV15	CATALGRYNEQFF
TRBJ2-3	TRBV4-3	CASSQDVGSWPEDTQYF
TRBJ1-3	TRBV7-9	CASSLDHMGNTIYF
TRBJ2-1	TRBV7-6	CASRPTTSSYNEQFF
TRBJ2-1	TRBV7-2	CASSLVQGGGGFF
TRBJ1-2	TRBV6-1	CASIGGDGYTF
TRBJ2-7	TRBV5-1	CASSLNQLYYEQYF
TRBJ1-5	TRBV28	CASHSLNQPQHF
TRBJ1-5	TRBV19	CASSSGAREGQPQHF
TRBJ2-1	TRBV4-2	CASSHGGSGGPEFF
TRBJ2-1	TRBV6-5	CASSSTGSSYNEQFF
TRBJ1-1	TRBV20-1	CSAGGGTEAFF
TRBJ2-1	TRBV11-3	CASSLGTGSPLYNEQFF
TRBJ1-2	TRBV11-2	CASNNRGDIDNYGYTF
TRBJ1-5	TRBV19	CASSIGGPAGAAQHF
TRBJ2-7	TRBV19	CASSRDRESYEQYF
TRBJ2-1	TRBV2	CASSWGDEQFF
TRBJ2-4	TRBV7-9	CASSFPPGTGNIQYF
TRBJ2-3	TRBV18	CASSPPGLARETQYF
TRBJ2-3	TRBV5-1	CASSLGGLRDTQYF
TRBJ2-5	TRBV9	CASSVGGTSGRALQETQYF
TRBJ2-2	TRBV19	CASNHGQGANTGELFF
TRBJ2-1	TRBV20-1	CSAVGAEQFF
TRBJ1-5	TRBV4-2	CASSPLGGRNQPQHF
TRBJ1-5	TRBV19	CASHGTGYQPQHF
TRBJ2-3	TRBV4-2	CASSQDVGTSSPTDTQYF
TRBJ2-1	TRBV6-5	CASIKGGDYNEQFF
TRBJ1-1	TRBV30	CAWSVPGGRTDTEAFF
TRBJ2-5	TRBV9	CASSVTSGLTQYF
TRBJ2-7	TRBV4-1	CASSQVLGEQYF
TRBJ1-3	TRBV2	CAGWSGPRTGNTIYF
TRBJ1-4	TRBV6-6	CAVGRAEKLFF
TRBJ1-2	TRBV20-1	CSLGTDYGYTF
TRBJ1-1	TRBV13	CASSSPGRGNTEAFF
TRBJ1-5	TRBV6-5	CASRYGWGKIQPQHF
TRBJ2-6	TRBV10-1	CASIRSDRPKPRANVLTF
TRBJ2-5	TRBV7-2	CASSSSGGTQETQYF